What follows are 5 T cell receptor beta chains derived from one specimen sequenced in a study of cytomegalovirus exposure and HLA in healthy donors. Both 60 Vbeta primers and 13 Jbeta primers went into the PCR. Profiled with immunoSEQ multiplex PCR; TCRdb holds only in-frame clones, not every one. The sample consists of about 130,000 clones, about two thirds of them appearing once. The specimen sequenced was PBMCs. These receptors came from a man aged 30-40 years in good health and CMV-seronegative.

The V call is TRBV19, the J call TRBJ2-7, with 9 bases lining up with TRBD2. V shed 8 bases and J 3 bases; nucleotides not matched to a gene: 5. The CDR3 spans 13 residues. From germline, CDR1 is LNHDA and CDR2 SQIVND (reference sequence). The chain's CDR3 is CASSSGGNYEQYF. The CDR3 DNA reads TGTGCCAGTTCAAGCGGGGGGAACTACGAGCAGTACTTC. Drawing the rest from reference TRBV19 and TRBJ2-7, the complete variable domain is DGGITQSPKYLFRKEGQNVTLSCEQNLNHDAMYWYRQDPGQGLRLIYYSQIVNDFQKGDIAEGYSVSREKKESFPLTVTSAQKNPTAFYLCASSSGGNYEQYFGPGTRLTVT.

CDR3 nucleotides: TGTGCCAGCAGTGATCAGGGAGGCTCCTACAATGAGCAGTTCTTC. It codes for CASSDQGGSYNEQFF. This sequence joins TRBV25-1 and TRBJ2-1; D possibly corresponds to TRBD2 (6 bases). Trimming stripped 3 bases from V and 0 bases from J, with 9 bases between. The CDR3 sequence is 15 residues long. Per germline, CDR1 MGHDK and CDR2 SYGVNS.

The rearrangement links TRBV13 to TRBJ2-2; a weak D match, TRBD2 (6 bases). Germline values: CDR1 PRHDT, CDR2 FYEKMQ (reference sequence). The V end was cut by 4 bases, the J end by 3 bases, with 15 bases between. This CDR3 comprises 16 residues. CDR3 sequence reads: CASSYLGLGYTGELFF. CDR3 bases: TGTGCCAGCAGCTACCTGGGACTGGGCTACACCGGGGAGCTGTTTTTT.

V gene TRBV6-6 combines with J gene TRBJ1-3; D remains unclear. Trimming stripped 2 bases from V and 4 bases from J, with 6 bases between. The CDR3 is 13 residues long. Germline V gives CDR1 MNHNY, CDR2 SVGAGI (reference sequence). This CDR3 reads CASSYAVGNTIYF. CDR3 coding DNA: TGTGCCAGCAGTTACGCGGTGGGAAACACCATATATTTT.

The V and J genes are TRBV28 and TRBJ2-3; tentative D call: TRBD1 (6 bases). From germline, CDR1 is MDHEN and CDR2 SYDVKM. The CDR3 covers 15 residues. Trimming took 9 bases from V and 0 from J, leaving 16 bases between them. The CDR3 DNA sequence: TGTGCCAGATACCGGACAGCCCCTAGCACAGATACGCAGTATTTT. Residues: CARYRTAPSTDTQYF. Together with reference TRBV28 and TRBJ2-3, the CDR3 gives the full variable domain: DVKVTQSSRYLVKRTGEKVFLECVQDMDHENMFWYRQDPGLGLRLIYFSYDVKMKEKGDIPEGYSVSREKKERFSLILESASTNQTSMYLCARYRTAPSTDTQYFGPGTRLTVL.